A selection of T cell receptor beta chains follows, all from one sample in a study of glioma-infiltrating T cells after dendritic cell vaccination. Here immunoSEQ multiplex PCR was the method, and the copy in TCRdb shows in-frame clones only, minus some. Found here are more than 75,000 clones, roughly four fifths of them singletons; the top ten hold 6% to 8%. Sequenced here: blood, sampled after dendritic cell vaccination. These TCRs come from a human donor with glioblastoma. The CDR3 runs from the conserved cysteine through the conserved F or W. The D gene is left open where the match is weak. The size of a clone is reported for some rows only, either as once, few or many, or as a class for expanded clones.

v_gene,j_gene,d_gene,abundance,CDR3nt,CDR3aa
TRBV4-1,TRBJ2-1,TRBD1,.,TGCGCCAGCAGCCAAGATAGGGGACAGTTTAGCTCCTACAATGAGCAGTTCTTC,CASSQDRGQFSSYNEQFF
TRBV5-1,TRBJ2-5,.,.,TGCGCCAGCAGCGCGGGACAGCTACAAGAGACCCAGTACTTC,CASSAGQLQETQYF
TRBV9,TRBJ2-3,.,.,TGTGCCAGCAGCGGCGACATCACAGATACGCAGTATTTT,CASSGDITDTQYF
TRBV5-1,TRBJ1-6,TRBD1,.,TGCGCCAGCAGCTACGGGACAGGGAGTAATTCACCCCTCCACTTT,CASSYGTGSNSPLHF
TRBV6-5,TRBJ1-1,.,.,TGTGCCAGCAGTCAACTTAACACTGAAGCTTTCTTT,CASSQLNTEAFF
TRBV25-1,TRBJ2-1,.,.,TGTGCCAGCAGTGAAAACGGGGTGGGATATTATGAGCAGTTCTTC,CASSENGVGYYEQFF
TRBV7-2,TRBJ1-5,.,.,TGTGCCAGCAGCTTTATGGCGACGGCGGGCAATCAGCCCCAGCATTTT,CASSFMATAGNQPQHF
TRBV7-2,TRBJ2-7,TRBD1,.,TGTGCCAGCAGCTCCCCAGGGGGCGAGCAGTACTTC,CASSSPGGEQYF
TRBV2,TRBJ2-3,TRBD2,.,TGTGCCAGCGTCCTAGCGGGGGGATCTGATACGCAGTATTTT,CASVLAGGSDTQYF
TRBV4-2,TRBJ1-5,TRBD1,.,TGTGCCAGCAGCCAAGGGACAGGGGTGAATCAGCCCCAGCATTTT,CASSQGTGVNQPQHF
TRBV6-6,TRBJ2-3,TRBD2,few,TGTGCCAGCAGTTATTCGGGGGGGCAGGATACGCAGTATTTT,CASSYSGGQDTQYF
TRBV7-2,TRBJ1-2,TRBD1,.,TGTGCCAGCAGCTCAACTACAGGGGAGGACTATGGCTACACCTTC,CASSSTTGEDYGYTF
TRBV6-5,TRBJ2-7,.,.,TGTGCCAGCGCTGGCTCGGGACTCCAGACCTTC,CASAGSGLQTF
TRBV27,TRBJ1-4,TRBD1,few,TGTGCCAGCAGCCGAAAGGCAGGGGGTAATGAAAAACTGTTTTTT,CASSRKAGGNEKLFF
TRBV27,TRBJ2-7,.,few,TGTGCCAGCAGTTCAGGGGAGCCCTACGAGCAGTACTTC,CASSSGEPYEQYF
TRBV7-2,TRBJ1-3,TRBD1,few,TGTGCCAGCAGCTTAGGGGGACAGGGTATCTCTGGAAACACCATATATTTT,CASSLGGQGISGNTIYF
TRBV5-4,TRBJ1-2,.,.,TGTGCCAGCAGAACGCGGGGGGACGGCTATGGCTACACCTTC,CASRTRGDGYGYTF